The TCR beta chain described here comes from a study of blood T cell repertoires in COVID-19. Overall study: The cDNA or gDNA used as material had been derived from T cells, B-cell-depleted T cells, or PBMCs.

Data came from immunoSEQ multiplex PCR; TCRdb stores just in-frame clones and leaves some out. Seen here are about 110,000 clones, 70% to 90% observed once, and the top ten hold under 9%. The sequence was obtained from a woman in her 70s who had recovered from COVID-19. Sequenced: peripheral blood.

Here the CDR3 reads CASSVAGAGGVETQYF. For the CDR3, the DNA is TGTGCCAGCAGCGTAGCTGGAGCGGGAGGGGTAGAGACCCAGTACTTC. The V gene is TRBV9, the J gene TRBJ2-5; 10 nucleotides agree with TRBD2. J gave up 4 bases and V 0 bases, and 6 bases lay outside the gene matches. Germline CDR1 SGDLS, CDR2 YYNGEE. CDR3 length: 16 residues.